The 30 T cell receptor beta chains presented below share a single source sample, sequenced in a study of blood T cell repertoires in COVID-19. TCRdb keeps only in-frame clones here, not all; method: immunoSEQ multiplex PCR. The top ten clones hold approximately 6% of a sample with about 300,000 clones, roughly 87% of them seen once. Sequences were obtained from PBMCs or T cells enriched from blood (not recorded which). These receptors were taken from a woman aged 25-40 years who had recovered from COVID-19.

This clone was counted between two and nine times. Other nucleotide sequences in the sample specify the same CDR3. This sequence joins TRBV27 and TRBJ1-2; maybe TRBD1 (5 bases). CDR1 is MNHEY and CDR2 is SMNVEV in the germline V gene (reference sequence). The CDR3 has 13 residues. V lost 3 bases and J lost 3, with 8 bases in between. CDR3 sequence: CASSFGGDYGYTF. The CDR3 DNA reads TGTGCCAGCAGTTTTGGAGGGGACTATGGCTACACCTTC.

V is TRBV4-3 and J is TRBJ1-2, with D perhaps matching TRBD1 (5 bases). This CDR3 is built from 15 residues. V lost 0 bases and J lost 3, with 11 bases in between. Germline CDR1 and CDR2: LGHNA and YSLEER. DNA for the CDR3: TGCGCCAGCAGCCAAGAAACAGGCTTCGACTATGGCTACACCTTC. Protein product: CASSQETGFDYGYTF.

This rearrangement joins TRBV30 to TRBJ1-3, with 7 bases matching TRBD1. CDR1 is GTSNPN, CDR2 SVGIG, per germline (reference sequence). The V and J ends lost 4 bases and 6 bases, in that order; junction bases with no gene match: 12. The CDR3 runs 15 residues. Written as DNA, the CDR3 is TGTGCCTGGAACCCCACCCGGCAGGGGGTAAACACCATATATTTT. Translated: CAWNPTRQGVNTIYF.

This clone showed up just a few times. The junction does not match germline at one end; this may be a read error. The rearrangement joins TRBV19 to TRBJ2-7, with D tentatively TRBD2 (7 bases). The CDR3 has 12 residues. Germline assignment: CDR1 LNHDA and CDR2 SQIVND (reference sequence). The CDR3 DNA reads as TGTGCCAGTACCGACGCGGGGAGGGGGTTGCACTTC. Protein: CASTDAGRGLHF. Full variable domain (missing parts from reference TRBV19 and TRBJ2-7): DGGITQSPKYLFRKEGQNVTLSCEQNLNHDAMYWYRQDPGQGLRLIYYSQIVNDFQKGDIAEGYSVSREKKESFPLTVTSAQKNPTAFYLCASTDAGRGLHFGPGTRLTVT.

V usage is TRBV6-2 or TRBV6-3 and J usage is TRBJ1-5; a possible D gene is TRBD1 (6 bases). Trimming shortened V by 5 bases and J by 0 bases, and 11 bases separated the two germline ends. The CDR3 is 15 amino acids. Germline V gives CDR1 MNHEY, CDR2 SVGEGT. The CDR3 here is CASSPDSLSNQPQHF. CDR3 coding DNA: TGTGCCAGCAGTCCGGACAGCCTTAGCAATCAGCCCCAGCATTTT.

For this clone: Different DNA sequences within this sample yield the same CDR3. Here the CDR3 DNA reads TGTGCCAGCAGTCCAGACAGGGACTATGGCTACACCTTC. It translates to CASSPDRDYGYTF. The rearrangement joins TRBV6-5 to TRBJ1-2; TRBD1 matches 7 bases. CDR3 size: 13 residues. J gave up 3 bases and V 5 bases, and 3 bases lay outside the gene matches. Per the germline V gene, CDR1 is MNHEY and CDR2 is SVGAGI.

Only one count was recorded for this clone. The rearrangement joins TRBV28 to TRBJ2-7, with TRBD2 matching 13 bases. V lost 6 bases, J lost 3 bases, and 2 bases stayed unmatched. This CDR3 comprises 14 residues. The germline gives CDR1 MDHEN, CDR2 SYDVKM. The CDR3 protein is CASRGLAGHYEQYF. CDR3 in DNA: TGTGCCAGCAGGGGACTAGCGGGACACTACGAGCAGTACTTC.

The chain employs TRBV3-1 (or the pseudogene TRBV3-2) and TRBJ1-1; 7 bases align to TRBD1. There are 14 residues in the CDR3. Germline values: CDR1 LGHDT, CDR2 YNNKEL (reference sequence). J lost 4 bases, V lost 1 base, and 3 bases had no gene match. CDR3: CASSQATGATEAFF. The CDR3 DNA reads TGTGCCAGCAGCCAAGCCACAGGGGCCACTGAAGCTTTCTTT.

This chain links TRBV30 with TRBJ2-7; 10 nucleotides agree with TRBD1. Germline V gene sequence: CDR1 GTSNPN, CDR2 SVGIG (reference sequence). J lost 2 bases, V lost 1 base, and 2 bases had no gene match. The CDR3 spans 14 residues. The CDR3 here is CAWSGGTGAYEQYF. For the CDR3, the DNA is TGTGCCTGGAGTGGCGGGACAGGGGCCTACGAGCAGTACTTC.

This clone was counted only a few times. The chain carries TRBV6-5 and TRBJ2-7, with a possible D match to TRBD1 (5 bases). Germline V lookup: CDR1 MNHEY, CDR2 SVGAGI. This CDR3 is built from 13 residues. The V end lost 5 bases, the J end lost 5 bases, and 13 bases lay between the germline ends. This CDR3 reads CASSPLQAHEQYF. In DNA form, the CDR3 reads TGTGCCAGCAGTCCACTACAGGCCCACGAGCAGTACTTC.

This clone has more than one count but fewer than ten. The J gene is TRBJ1-2, the V gene TRBV14; D call uncertain. The CDR3 extends over 14 amino acids. Germline CDR1 is SGHDN and CDR2 is FVKESK. Between the trimmed V and J ends, which lost 0 bases and 1 base, there was a span of 6 bases. CDR3 amino acids: CASSQEAVNYGYTF. The DNA of the CDR3 is TGTGCCAGCAGCCAAGAAGCGGTTAACTATGGCTACACCTTC.

This chain connects TRBV2 to TRBJ1-5; D is possibly TRBD1 (5 bases). The length of the CDR3 is 15 residues. Trimming took off 1 base at V and 2 bases at J, with 9 bases between the two ends. Germline CDR1 SNHLY, CDR2 FYNNEI. The CDR3 DNA reads TGTGCCAGCAGTGAAGAGAGCAGGGGCAATCAGCCCCAGCATTTT. Protein: CASSEESRGNQPQHF. Filled out from reference TRBV2 and TRBJ1-5, the complete variable domain reads EPEVTQTPSHQVTQMGQEVILRCVPISNHLYFYWYRQILGQKVEFLVSFYNNEISEKSEIFDDQFSVERPDGSNFTLKIRSTKLEDSAMYFCASSEESRGNQPQHFGDGTRLSIL.

This chain connects TRBV2 to TRBJ2-5; 8 bases agree with TRBD1. CDR1 and CDR2 from the germline V gene are SNHLY and FYNNEI. The ends lost 5 bases at V and 5 bases at J; junction bases unmatched: 4. The CDR3 has 13 amino acids. The CDR3 loop is CASSQGAGETQYF. CDR3 DNA: TGTGCCAGCAGTCAGGGGGCAGGGGAGACCCAGTACTTC.

The table lists this clone with a count of one. The chain links TRBV9 to TRBJ1-1; the match to TRBD1 covers 9 bases. The V and J ends lost 4 bases and 7 bases, in that order; junction bases with no gene match: 11. The CDR3 has 15 amino acids. CDR1 and CDR2 (germline): SGDLS, YYNGEE. The CDR3 sequence: CASSPWTGQGYEAFF. CDR3 nucleotides: TGTGCCAGCAGCCCCTGGACAGGACAGGGGTATGAAGCTTTCTTT.

The J gene is TRBJ2-1, the V gene TRBV5-1, with TRBD2 identical over 7 bases. V lost 0 bases, J lost 1 base, and 7 bases stayed unmatched. Germline V gene sequence: CDR1 SGHRS, CDR2 YFSETQ. The CDR3 runs 17 residues. The CDR3 region is CASSLGRGVESYNEQFF. CDR3 nucleotides: TGCGCCAGCAGCTTGGGTCGGGGGGTTGAGTCCTACAATGAGCAGTTCTTC.

The chain is built from TRBV11-2 and TRBJ1-1, with 8 bases aligning to TRBD1. V dropped 1 base and J dropped 4; count of bases not matched to a gene: 11. Per the germline V gene, CDR1 is SGHAT and CDR2 is FQNNGV. CDR3 length equals 17 residues. The CDR3 coding sequence is TGTGCCAGCAGCTTAGCCCCCAGGGGGCGGCGGGGCACTGAAGCTTTCTTT. This sequence encodes CASSLAPRGRRGTEAFF.

The chain employs TRBV7-8 and TRBJ1-6; the D gene is possibly TRBD1 (6 bases). The CDR3 contains 13 residues. V was pared by 5 bases and J by 7 bases, with 9 bases between. From germline, CDR1 is SGHVS and CDR2 FQNEAQ. CDR3 region: CASSLGQNSPLHF. The CDR3 nucleotides read TGTGCCAGCAGCCTTGGACAGAATTCACCCCTCCACTTT.

The gene calls are TRBV5-1 and TRBJ1-2; D possibly corresponds to TRBD1 (6 bases). The CDR3 spans 14 residues. The V gene lost 4 bases and the J gene lost 4 bases, with 14 bases spanning the gap. Germline V gene data show CDR1 as SGHRS and CDR2 as YFSETQ. The CDR3 DNA reads as TGCGCCAGCAGCCCTGTCGCAGGGGCCTATGGCTACACCTTC. Protein: CASSPVAGAYGYTF. Full variable domain (remainder filled in from reference TRBV5-1 and TRBJ1-2): KAGVTQTPRYLIKTRGQQVTLSCSPISGHRSVSWYQQTPGQGLQFLFEYFSETQRNKGNFPGRFSGRQFSNSRSEMNVSTLELGDSALYLCASSPVAGAYGYTFGSGTRLTVV.

CDR3 in amino acids: CASSPEGGVYGYTF. The CDR3 region has the DNA TGTGCCAGCTCACCCGAGGGCGGGGTCTATGGCTACACCTTC. The chain couples TRBV18 to TRBJ1-2, with D unclear. Germline lookup yields CDR1 KGHSH and CDR2 LQKENI. This CDR3 has 14 residues. Trimming shortened V by 3 bases and J by 4 bases, and 12 bases separated the two germline ends.

The rearrangement uses TRBV5-5 and TRBJ1-1, with D perhaps matching TRBD1 (5 bases). The CDR3 is 14 residues long. The V gene's germline CDR1 is SGHKS and CDR2 YYEKEE (reference sequence). Trimming removed 1 base at V and 6 bases at J, with 13 bases between. This chain's CDR3 is CASSLLGAEAEAFF. Written as DNA, the CDR3 is TGTGCCAGCAGCTTGCTAGGGGCTGAAGCTGAAGCTTTCTTT.

The chain joins TRBV5-1 to TRBJ2-5; TRBD1 aligns across 9 bases. J was trimmed by 5 bases and V by 3 bases; bases with no gene match: 11. The CDR3 has 16 residues. Germline V gives CDR1 SGHRS, CDR2 YFSETQ. CDR3 sequence (DNA): TGCGCCAGCAGCTCTGGTCGGGGACAGGGAAGGGAGACCCAGTACTTC. Its protein product is CASSSGRGQGRETQYF.

The chain couples TRBV10-2 to TRBJ2-3, with 7 bases matching TRBD2. V dropped 6 bases and J dropped 2; count of bases not matched to a gene: 5. The CDR3 contains 14 residues. Germline V lookup: CDR1 WSHSY, CDR2 SAAADI. The CDR3 bases are TGCGCCAGCAGAAGCGGGACTCACACAGATACGCAGTATTTT. The encoded protein is CASRSGTHTDTQYF.

This clone was counted a single time. The chain joins TRBV4-1 to TRBJ1-1; D is uncertain. Trimming shortened V by 1 base and J by 1 base, and 13 bases separated the two germline ends. The CDR3 has 16 residues. Per the germline V gene, CDR1 is MGHRA and CDR2 is YSYEKL. The CDR3 sequence: CASSQGPVSGNTEAFF. CDR3 sequence (DNA): TGCGCCAGCAGCCAAGGGCCAGTATCGGGGAACACTGAAGCTTTCTTT.

The chain recombines TRBV2 with TRBJ1-1; D might be TRBD1 (5 bases). This CDR3 has 14 residues. Trimming stripped 2 bases from V and 3 bases from J, with 10 bases between. The germline gives CDR1 SNHLY, CDR2 FYNNEI. The DNA for the CDR3 is TGTGCCAGCAGTGAAAAGGGGTTCGACACTGAAGCTTTCTTT. It is translated as CASSEKGFDTEAFF.

In this sample, this clone turned up once. The chain joins TRBV19 to TRBJ1-6; maybe TRBD1 (6 bases). The germline V gene encodes CDR1 LNHDA and CDR2 SQIVND (reference sequence). Trimming removed 3 bases at V and 9 bases at J, with 18 bases between. The CDR3 sequence is 16 residues long. The CDR3, as DNA: TGTGCCAGTAGTATGTCGGCAGGGGCTATTCCTTCACCCCTCCACTTT. Translated, it gives CASSMSAGAIPSPLHF.

The V call is TRBV27, the J call TRBJ2-7; 16 bases match TRBD2. CDR3 length equals 21 residues. Germline trimming cut 4 bases from V and 0 bases from J; bases unmatched to any gene: 15. Germline assignment: CDR1 MNHEY and CDR2 SMNVEV (reference sequence). The CDR3 nucleotides are TGTGCCAGCAGTTCGCAATCTCAGGGACTAGCGGGGGGGCTAGACTCCTACGAGCAGTACTTC. Its protein is CASSSQSQGLAGGLDSYEQYF.

The chain carries TRBV5-1 and TRBJ2-1, with TRBD2 matching 9 bases. CDR3 length equals 16 residues. Germline V gives CDR1 SGHRS, CDR2 YFSETQ. The trim removed 0 bases at V and 4 bases at J, leaving 5 bases unmatched. The CDR3 here is CASSLASSGGYNEQFF. The CDR3 region has the DNA TGCGCCAGCAGCTTGGCTTCGAGCGGGGGGTACAATGAGCAGTTCTTC.

In DNA form, the CDR3 reads TGTGCCAGCCTCCCGGGACAGGGCTATGGCTACACCTTC. The encoded protein is CASLPGQGYGYTF. The chain has TRBV25-1 and TRBJ1-2; TRBD1 aligns across 9 bases. V gave up 8 bases and J gave up 4 bases; unmatched junction bases: 5. The V gene's germline CDR1 is MGHDK and CDR2 SYGVNS. The CDR3 is made up of 13 amino acids.

This clone was observed once. The chain recombines TRBV2 with TRBJ1-1; tentative D call: TRBD1 (6 bases). The germline V and J ends were trimmed by 6 bases and 8 bases, with 16 bases remaining between them. The CDR3 is 13 residues long. Germline CDR1 reads SNHLY; CDR2 reads FYNNEI. The CDR3 coding sequence is TGTGCCAGCAGAAGTCAGGGGATAGAGGAAGCTTTCTTT. The encoded protein is CASRSQGIEEAFF.

This chain connects TRBV4-1 to TRBJ1-6, with 9 bases lining up with TRBD1. Germline lookup yields CDR1 MGHRA and CDR2 YSYEKL. The J segment lost 6 bases and the V segment lost 2 bases, leaving 2 bases of the junction unmatched. The length of the CDR3 is 15 residues. CDR3 protein: CASSQPGQGNSPLHF. CDR3 in DNA: TGCGCCAGCAGCCAACCGGGACAGGGTAATTCACCCCTCCACTTT.